Sequencing of this T cell receptor (beta chain) was carried out in a study of shared clonotypes between healthy human individuals. The study, taken as a whole, reports: Researchers found naive subsets generally carried larger estimated richness than memory subsets. Unshared clonotypes carried lower generation probabilities than those common to all four donors.

TCRdb's table, derived via immunoSEQ multiplex PCR, lists solely in-frame clones and lacks some. Here the sample spans about 580,000 clones, roughly 98% being singletons. This CDR3 is 15 amino acids long. The V gene lost 4 bases and the J gene lost 4 bases, with 13 bases spanning the gap. Germline lookup yields CDR1 PRHDT and CDR2 FYEKMQ (reference sequence). Cells designated naive CD8 were CD45RO-negative and were positively selected for CCR7, with terminally differentiated effector memory CD45RA+ cells excluded. Details on this clone: Antigen: not known.

V usage is TRBV13 and J usage is TRBJ2-2, with D tentatively TRBD1 (7 bases). The receptor comes from a man younger than 45 in good health. Sequencing was done on a sample of naive CD8+ T cells sorted from blood. The CDR3 DNA reads TGTGCCAGCAGCTCAGGGGGGACCTTCACCGGGGAGCTGTTTTTT. This codes for CASSSGGTFTGELFF.